This T cell receptor beta chain was profiled in a study of PD-L1 blockade in urothelial cancer. Study at large: Analysis of blood occurred 3 weeks (second dose) and 6 weeks after treatment start. When blood samples were assessed, the median T cell count was around 150,000.

Sequencing used immunoSEQ multiplex PCR; TCRdb keeps in-frame clones, though not all of them. The data show tens of thousands of clones, about 89% seen once. The germline gives CDR1 MDHEN, CDR2 SYDVKM. J lost 2 bases, V lost 5 bases, and 8 bases had no gene match. The length of the CDR3 is 15 residues. Study-level results: Below-median pretreatment blood TCR clonality predicted better survival.

This clone was detected once. Its cognate antigen is unknown. The time point denotes: pretreatment peripheral blood. The chain combines TRBV28 with TRBJ2-7, with 8 positions matching TRBD1. The TCR sequence derives from a woman aged 60-75 years with urothelial cancer. This specimen was PBMCs, taken around atezolizumab (anti-PD-L1) treatment. The CDR3 DNA reads as TGTGCCAGCAGTCCCGAGGACAGGGAGACCTACGAGCAGTACTTC. Translating gives CASSPEDRETYEQYF. Variable domain in full (rest from reference TRBV28 and TRBJ2-7): DVKVTQSSRYLVKRTGEKVFLECVQDMDHENMFWYRQDPGLGLRLIYFSYDVKMKEKGDIPEGYSVSREKKERFSLILESASTNQTSMYLCASSPEDRETYEQYFGPGTRLTVT.